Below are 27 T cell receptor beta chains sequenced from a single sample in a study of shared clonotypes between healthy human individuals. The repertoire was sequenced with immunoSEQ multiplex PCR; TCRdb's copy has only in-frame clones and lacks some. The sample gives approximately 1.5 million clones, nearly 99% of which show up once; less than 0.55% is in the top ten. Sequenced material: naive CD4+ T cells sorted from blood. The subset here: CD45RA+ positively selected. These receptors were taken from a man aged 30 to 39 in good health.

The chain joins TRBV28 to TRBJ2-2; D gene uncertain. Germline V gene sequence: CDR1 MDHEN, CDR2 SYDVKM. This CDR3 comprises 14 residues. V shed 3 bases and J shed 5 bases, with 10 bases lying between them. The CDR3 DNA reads TGTGCCAGCAGTTTCAATAGGGTAACCGGGGAGCTGTTTTTT. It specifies CASSFNRVTGELFF.

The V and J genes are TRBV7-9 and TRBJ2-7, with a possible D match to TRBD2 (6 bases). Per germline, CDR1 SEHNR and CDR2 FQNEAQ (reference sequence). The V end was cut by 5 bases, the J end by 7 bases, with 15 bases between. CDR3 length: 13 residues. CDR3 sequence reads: CASSLSGRKEQYF. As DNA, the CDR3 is TGTGCCAGCAGCCTGTCGGGGAGGAAAGAGCAGTACTTC.

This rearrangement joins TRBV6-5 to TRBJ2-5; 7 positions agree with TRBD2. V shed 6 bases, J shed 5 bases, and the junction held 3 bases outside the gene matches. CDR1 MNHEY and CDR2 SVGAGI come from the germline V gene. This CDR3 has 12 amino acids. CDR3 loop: CASRGGQETQYF. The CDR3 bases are TGTGCCAGCAGGGGAGGGCAGGAGACCCAGTACTTC.

CDR3 in DNA: TGCGCCAGCAGCTTGGGACAGATTGAGCAGTTCTTC. Translation gives CASSLGQIEQFF. The chain employs TRBV5-1 and TRBJ2-1; TRBD1 might be the D (5 bases). From germline, CDR1 is SGHRS and CDR2 YFSETQ. V was pared by 0 bases and J by 9 bases, with 7 bases between. The CDR3 contains 12 residues.

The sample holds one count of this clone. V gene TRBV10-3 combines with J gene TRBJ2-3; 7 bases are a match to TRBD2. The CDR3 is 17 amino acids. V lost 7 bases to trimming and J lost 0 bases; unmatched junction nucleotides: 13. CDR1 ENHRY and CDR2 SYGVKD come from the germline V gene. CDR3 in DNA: TGTGCCATCAAGGCTAGCGGACCCCCAACTAGCACAGATACGCAGTATTTT. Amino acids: CAIKASGPPTSTDTQYF.

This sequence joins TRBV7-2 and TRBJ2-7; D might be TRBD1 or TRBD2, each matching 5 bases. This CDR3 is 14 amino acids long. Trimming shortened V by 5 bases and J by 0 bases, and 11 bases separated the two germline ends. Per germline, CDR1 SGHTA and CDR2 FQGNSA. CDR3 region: CASSLPGSSYEQYF. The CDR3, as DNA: TGTGCCAGCAGCCTACCAGGGAGCTCCTACGAGCAGTACTTC.

In DNA, the CDR3 is TGTGCCAGCTCACCACTTTCCAGACAGACTAATGAAAAACTGTTTTTT. It translates to CASSPLSRQTNEKLFF. The chain joins TRBV18 to TRBJ1-4, with D perhaps TRBD1 (5 bases). With 1 base removed from V and 2 bases from J, the gap between germline ends came to 11 bases. This CDR3 region has 16 residues. In germline, CDR1 is KGHSH, CDR2 LQKENI. The whole variable domain, remainder taken from reference TRBV18 and TRBJ1-4, is NAGVMQNPRHLVRRRGQEARLRCSPMKGHSHVYWYRQLPEEGLKFMVYLQKENIIDESGMPKERFSAEFPKEGPSILRIQQVVRGDSAAYFCASSPLSRQTNEKLFFGSGTQLSVL.

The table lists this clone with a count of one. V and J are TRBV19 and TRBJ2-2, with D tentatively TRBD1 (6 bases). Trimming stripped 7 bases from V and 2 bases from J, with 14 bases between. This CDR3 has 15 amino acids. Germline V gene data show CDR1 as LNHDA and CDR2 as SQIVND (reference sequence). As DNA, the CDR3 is TGTGCCAGTATCCCCAGGGGATCCAACACCGGGGAGCTGTTTTTT. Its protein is CASIPRGSNTGELFF.

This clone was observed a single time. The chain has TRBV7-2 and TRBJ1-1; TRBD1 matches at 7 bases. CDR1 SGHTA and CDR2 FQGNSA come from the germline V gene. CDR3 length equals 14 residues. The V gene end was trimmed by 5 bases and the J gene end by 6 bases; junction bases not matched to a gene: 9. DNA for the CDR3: TGTGCCAGCAGCCGAATGACAGGGCTCTCTGAAGCTTTCTTT. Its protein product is CASSRMTGLSEAFF.

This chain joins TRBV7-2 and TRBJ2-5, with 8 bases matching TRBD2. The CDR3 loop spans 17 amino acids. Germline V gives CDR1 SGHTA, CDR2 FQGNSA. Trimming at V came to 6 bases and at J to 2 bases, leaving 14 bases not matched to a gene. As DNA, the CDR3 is TGTGCCAGCAGGGGACACGGCGAGCGGGAGAGACAAGAGACCCAGTACTTC. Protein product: CASRGHGERERQETQYF.

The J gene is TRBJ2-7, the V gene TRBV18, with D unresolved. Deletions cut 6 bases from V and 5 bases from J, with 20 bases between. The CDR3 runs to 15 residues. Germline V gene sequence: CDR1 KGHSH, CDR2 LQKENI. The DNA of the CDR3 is TGTGCCAGCTCCCCCCTAGAAGGTTCTTCGCACGAGCAGTACTTC. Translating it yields CASSPLEGSSHEQYF.

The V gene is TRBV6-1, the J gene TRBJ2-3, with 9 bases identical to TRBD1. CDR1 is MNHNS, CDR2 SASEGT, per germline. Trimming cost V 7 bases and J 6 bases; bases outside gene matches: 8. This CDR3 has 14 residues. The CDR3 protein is CASTRDRVGDTQYF. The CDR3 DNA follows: TGTGCCAGCACTCGGGACAGGGTCGGTGATACGCAGTATTTT.

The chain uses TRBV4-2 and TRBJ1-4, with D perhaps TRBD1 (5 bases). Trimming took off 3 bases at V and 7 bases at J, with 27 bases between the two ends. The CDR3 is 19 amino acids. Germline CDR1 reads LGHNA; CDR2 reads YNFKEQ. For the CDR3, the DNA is TGTGCCAGCAGCCAGAGAGGCCCGCGACAACAAGGGGAGGGTGAAAAACTGTTTTTT. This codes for CASSQRGPRQQGEGEKLFF.

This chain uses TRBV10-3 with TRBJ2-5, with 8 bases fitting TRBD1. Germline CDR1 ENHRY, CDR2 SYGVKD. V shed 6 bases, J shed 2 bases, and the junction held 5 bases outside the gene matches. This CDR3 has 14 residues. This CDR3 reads CAIRAGTGQETQYF. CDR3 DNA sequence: TGTGCCATCAGAGCCGGGACAGGACAAGAGACCCAGTACTTC.

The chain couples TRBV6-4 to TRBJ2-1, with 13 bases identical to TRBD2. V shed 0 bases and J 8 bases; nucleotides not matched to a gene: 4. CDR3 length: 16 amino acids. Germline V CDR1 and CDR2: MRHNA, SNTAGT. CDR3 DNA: TGTGCCAGCAGTGACTCTAGGACTAGCGGGAGCTATGAGCAGTTCTTC. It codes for CASSDSRTSGSYEQFF.

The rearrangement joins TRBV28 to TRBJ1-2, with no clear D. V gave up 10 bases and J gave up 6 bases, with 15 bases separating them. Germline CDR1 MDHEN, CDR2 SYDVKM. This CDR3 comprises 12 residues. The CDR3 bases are TGTGCCACGAGCTGGCGGCCCAATGGCTACACCTTC. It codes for CATSWRPNGYTF.

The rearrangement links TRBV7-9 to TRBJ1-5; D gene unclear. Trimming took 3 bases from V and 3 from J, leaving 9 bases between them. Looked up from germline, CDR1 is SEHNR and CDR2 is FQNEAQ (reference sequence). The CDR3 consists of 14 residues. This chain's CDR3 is CASSFDTFNQPQHF. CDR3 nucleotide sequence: TGTGCCAGCAGCTTTGACACTTTCAATCAGCCCCAGCATTTT.

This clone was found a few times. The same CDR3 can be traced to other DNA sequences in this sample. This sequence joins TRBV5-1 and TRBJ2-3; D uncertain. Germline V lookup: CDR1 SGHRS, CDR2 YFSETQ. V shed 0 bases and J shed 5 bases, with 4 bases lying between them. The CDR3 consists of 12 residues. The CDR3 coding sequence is TGCGCCAGCAGCTTGGAGGTAGATACGCAGTATTTT. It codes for CASSLEVDTQYF.

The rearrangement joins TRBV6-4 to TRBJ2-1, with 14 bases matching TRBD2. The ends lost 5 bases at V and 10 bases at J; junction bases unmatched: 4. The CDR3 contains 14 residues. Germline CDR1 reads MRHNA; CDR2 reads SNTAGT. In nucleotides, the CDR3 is TGTGCCAGCAGTAGACTAGCGGGAGGGCAAGAGCAGTTCTTC. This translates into CASSRLAGGQEQFF.

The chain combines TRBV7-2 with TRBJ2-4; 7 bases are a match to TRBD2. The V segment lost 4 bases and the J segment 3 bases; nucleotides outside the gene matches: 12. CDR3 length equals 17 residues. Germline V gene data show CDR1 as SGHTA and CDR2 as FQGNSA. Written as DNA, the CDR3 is TGTGCCAGCAGCTCCAGCCGACCAGCGGGAAGCAAAAACATTCAGTACTTC. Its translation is CASSSSRPAGSKNIQYF. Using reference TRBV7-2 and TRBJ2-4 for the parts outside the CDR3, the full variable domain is GAGVSQSPSNKVTEKGKDVELRCDPISGHTALYWYRQSLGQGLEFLIYFQGNSAPDKSGLPSDRFSAERTGGSVSTLTIQRTQQEDSAVYLCASSSSRPAGSKNIQYFGAGTRLSVL.

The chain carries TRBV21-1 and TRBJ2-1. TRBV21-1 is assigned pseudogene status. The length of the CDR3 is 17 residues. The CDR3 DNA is TGTGCCAGCAGCAACGTTCTTAGGAAAGTAGACTACAATGAGCAGTTCTTC. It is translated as CASSNVLRKVDYNEQFF.

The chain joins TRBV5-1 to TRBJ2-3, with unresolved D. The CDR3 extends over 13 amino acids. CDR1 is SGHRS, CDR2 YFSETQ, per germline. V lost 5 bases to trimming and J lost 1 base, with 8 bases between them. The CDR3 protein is CASSWLGTDTQYF. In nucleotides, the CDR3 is TGCGCCAGCAGTTGGCTAGGCACAGATACGCAGTATTTT.

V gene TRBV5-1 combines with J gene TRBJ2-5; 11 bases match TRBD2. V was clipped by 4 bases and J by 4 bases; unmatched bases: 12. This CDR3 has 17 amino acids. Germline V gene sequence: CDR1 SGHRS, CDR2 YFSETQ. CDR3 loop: CASSAPTSGTTGETQYF. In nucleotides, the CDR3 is TGCGCCAGCAGCGCACCGACTAGCGGGACTACAGGAGAGACCCAGTACTTC.

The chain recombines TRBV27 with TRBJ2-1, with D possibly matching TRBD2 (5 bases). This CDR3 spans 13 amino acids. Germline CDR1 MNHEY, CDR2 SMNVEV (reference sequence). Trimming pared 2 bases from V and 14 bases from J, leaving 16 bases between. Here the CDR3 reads CASSLRGVGVEFF. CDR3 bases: TGTGCCAGCAGTTTACGGGGAGTAGGTGTGGAGTTCTTC.

DNA of the CDR3: TGTGCCGGAGGGGCGGGAGTGAACACCGGGGAGCTGTTTTTT. This codes for CAGGAGVNTGELFF. The rearrangement joins TRBV28 to TRBJ2-2; 7 bases are shared with TRBD2. The trim removed 11 bases at V and 1 base at J, leaving 7 bases unmatched. The CDR3 covers 14 residues. The germline CDR1 and CDR2 sequences are MDHEN and SYDVKM.

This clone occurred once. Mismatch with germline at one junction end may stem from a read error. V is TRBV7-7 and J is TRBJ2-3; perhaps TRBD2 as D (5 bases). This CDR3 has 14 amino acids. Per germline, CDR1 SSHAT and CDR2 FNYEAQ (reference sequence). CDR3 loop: CASSRSPEVDTQYF. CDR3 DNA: TGTGCTAGCAGCCGGAGCCCGGAGGTGGATACGCAGTATTTT.

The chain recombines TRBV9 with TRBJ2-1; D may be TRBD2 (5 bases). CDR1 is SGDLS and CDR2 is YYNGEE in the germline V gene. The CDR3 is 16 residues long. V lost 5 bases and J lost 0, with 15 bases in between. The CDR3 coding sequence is TGTGCCAGCAGAAAGAAAGCGGTGCGCTCCTACAATGAGCAGTTCTTC. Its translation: CASRKKAVRSYNEQFF. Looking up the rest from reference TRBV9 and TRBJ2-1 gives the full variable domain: DSGVTQTPKHLITATGQRVTLRCSPRSGDLSVYWYQQSLDQGLQFLIQYYNGEERAKGNILERFSAQQFPDLHSELNLSSLELGDSALYFCASRKKAVRSYNEQFFGPGTRLTVL.